This TCR beta chain is drawn from a study of shared clonotypes between healthy human individuals. CDR1 is SGHRS, CDR2 YFSETQ, per germline. This CDR3 has 15 residues. V lost 2 bases and J lost 2, with 12 bases in between. The repertoire was sequenced with immunoSEQ multiplex PCR; TCRdb's copy has only in-frame clones and lacks some. The sample contains 1.4 million to 1.5 million clones, roughly 97% of which appear only once. Regarding this clone: The target antigen is unknown.

Study observations and caveats: Since donors were few, the genetic and exposure-history diversity represented was limited.

Donors, healthy HIV-negative adults, lacked recent acute infections or vaccinations. Partitioning of CD4+ cells yielded a CD45RA+ naive subset and a CD45RA-negative memory subset. The chain is built from TRBV5-1 and TRBJ2-3; D ambiguous. This receptor was identified in a man younger than 40 in good health. Material: naive CD4+ T cells sorted from blood. This sample's subset: CD45RA+ positively selected. This CDR3 is CASSFLGVPTDTQYF. The CDR3 nucleotides read TGCGCCAGCAGCTTTCTTGGGGTACCCACAGATACGCAGTATTTT.